The 18 T cell receptor beta chains given below trace back to one sample, sequenced in a study of T cell responses to AZD1222 COVID-19 vaccine. Method: immunoSEQ multiplex PCR; TCRdb's copy keeps in-frame clones and lacks some. Of approximately 170,000 clones in the sample, about 83% were seen once. This specimen consisted of peripheral blood, obtained 28 days after the second AZD1222 dose. The receptor set was obtained from an adult who received the AZD1222 COVID-19 vaccine.

The chain joins TRBV7-2 to TRBJ2-7; unclear D gene. Germline-derived CDR1 and CDR2 are SGHTA and FQGNSA. With 7 bases removed from V and 3 bases from J, the gap between germline ends came to 13 bases. The CDR3 loop spans 13 amino acids. The CDR3 spells CASTPEPSYEQYF. CDR3 nucleotide sequence: TGTGCCAGCACCCCAGAGCCCAGCTACGAGCAGTACTTC.

This clone appeared once. This sequence joins TRBV6-5 and TRBJ2-2; TRBD1 might be the D (5 bases). CDR1 and CDR2 (germline): MNHEY, SVGAGI. Trimming left V 6 bases short and J 5 bases short, with 16 bases between. There are 15 residues in the CDR3. In DNA, the CDR3 is TGTGCCAGCAGCGTAGGGGCAGGGTCGACCGGGGAGCTGTTTTTT. Amino acids: CASSVGAGSTGELFF.

V and J are TRBV4-2 and TRBJ2-7; perhaps TRBD2 as D (6 bases). Per the germline V gene, CDR1 is LGHNA and CDR2 is YNFKEQ. The CDR3 runs 13 residues. Trimming removed 1 base at V and 7 bases at J, with 11 bases between. This CDR3 reads CASSQGLALEQYF. CDR3 bases: TGTGCCAGCAGCCAAGGGCTAGCGTTAGAGCAGTACTTC.

V gene TRBV19 combines with J gene TRBJ2-7; the D is unclear. V was trimmed by 8 bases and J by 3 bases, leaving 11 bases between them. The CDR3 sequence is 12 residues long. The germline gives CDR1 LNHDA, CDR2 SQIVND (reference sequence). The CDR3 loop reads CASGGDVYEQYF. The CDR3 region has the DNA TGTGCCAGTGGCGGAGACGTCTACGAGCAGTACTTC.

The chain combines TRBV9 with TRBJ2-3, with D unresolved. There are 15 residues in the CDR3. V was clipped by 3 bases and J by 0 bases, with 11 bases between them. Per the germline V gene, CDR1 is SGDLS and CDR2 is YYNGEE. The CDR3 spells CASSAGGISTDTQYF. DNA of the CDR3: TGTGCCAGCAGCGCGGGCGGCATTAGCACAGATACGCAGTATTTT.

The chain links TRBV5-4 to TRBJ2-5; D not certain. This CDR3 is built from 16 residues. Germline V gives CDR1 SGHNT, CDR2 YYREEE (reference sequence). V dropped 4 bases and J dropped 4 bases, with 20 bases sitting between them. CDR3 residues: CASSPRRALERETQYF. CDR3 DNA sequence: TGTGCCAGCAGCCCCCGCCGGGCCCTGGAGCGAGAGACCCAGTACTTC.

The chain has TRBV11-2 and TRBJ2-7, with a weak D call TRBD2 (6 bases). Germline-derived CDR1 and CDR2 are SGHAT and FQNNGV. There are 12 residues in the CDR3. Trimming took off 0 bases at V and 7 bases at J, with 7 bases between the two ends. The CDR3 spells CASSLDREEQYF. DNA for the CDR3: TGTGCCAGCAGCTTAGATCGGGAGGAGCAGTACTTC.

The chain has TRBV19 and TRBJ2-7; D remains unclear. Trimming pared 2 bases from V and 3 bases from J, leaving 11 bases between. Germline-derived CDR1 and CDR2 are LNHDA and SQIVND (reference sequence). The CDR3 has 14 amino acids. This CDR3 is CASSIKGGRYEQYF. The CDR3 DNA is TGTGCCAGTAGTATAAAGGGTGGGCGCTACGAGCAGTACTTC.

The chain has TRBV6-5 and TRBJ1-5; D is perhaps TRBD1 (5 bases). Germline V gives CDR1 MNHEY, CDR2 SVGAGI. There are 15 residues in the CDR3. Trimming stripped 6 bases from V and 0 bases from J, with 12 bases between. The CDR3 nucleotides read TGTGCCAGCAGGGAGTGGGGGGGTAGCAATCAGCCCCAGCATTTT. Amino acids: CASREWGGSNQPQHF.

The genes are TRBV19 and TRBJ2-7; TRBD1 might be the D (5 bases). V lost 3 bases to trimming and J lost 4 bases, with 10 bases between them. CDR3 length: 13 residues. Germline CDR1 LNHDA, CDR2 SQIVND (reference sequence). The CDR3 DNA reads TGTGCCAGTAGTATGGGGCAGCTATACGAGCAGTACTTC. It is translated as CASSMGQLYEQYF.

This clone occurred a few times. The chain couples TRBV6-5 to TRBJ1-5; D is ambiguous. Germline V gene data show CDR1 as MNHEY and CDR2 as SVGAGI. Trimming pared 2 bases from V and 11 bases from J, leaving 13 bases between. The CDR3 contains 13 residues. The DNA of the CDR3 is TGTGCCAGCAGTTACGGGCAATTTACGGCCCAGCATTTT. This encodes CASSYGQFTAQHF.

The chain uses TRBV20-1 and TRBJ2-3, with 8 bases lining up with TRBD1. The CDR3 extends over 15 amino acids. Germline assignment: CDR1 DFQATT and CDR2 SNEGSKA (reference sequence). The V gene end was trimmed by 3 bases and the J gene end by 1 base; junction bases not matched to a gene: 6. CDR3 sequence: CSASPTTGGTDTQYF. The DNA for the CDR3 is TGCAGTGCTAGTCCAACGACAGGGGGCACAGATACGCAGTATTTT.

The chain has TRBV5-6 and TRBJ1-4, with 7 bases aligning to TRBD1. The V gene end was trimmed by 4 bases and the J gene end by 3 bases; junction bases not matched to a gene: 6. Germline CDR1 is SGHDT and CDR2 is YYEEEE. CDR3 length: 15 amino acids. CDR3 residues: CASSRRGGPNEKLFF. DNA of the CDR3: TGTGCCAGCAGCCGCAGGGGGGGGCCTAATGAAAAACTGTTTTTT.

This chain connects TRBV6-5 to TRBJ1-2, with a weak D call TRBD1 (5 bases). V gave up 7 bases and J gave up 0 bases, with 15 bases separating them. There are 15 residues in the CDR3. Germline CDR1 and CDR2: MNHEY and SVGAGI. CDR3 in amino acids: CASTTGTDTNYGYTF. The CDR3 region has the DNA TGTGCCAGCACCACTGGGACCGATACTAACTATGGCTACACCTTC.

CDR3 in amino acids: CASSKRTGNTGELFF. The CDR3 bases are TGTGCCAGCAGCAAGCGGACAGGCAACACCGGGGAGCTGTTTTTT. This chain joins TRBV21-1 and TRBJ2-2; the table's D call of TRBD1 was not tested on the DNA. TRBV21-1 is given as a pseudogene. This CDR3 is 15 amino acids long.

The genes are TRBV12-3 or TRBV12-4 and TRBJ2-3, with D hard to call. The length of the CDR3 is 13 residues. V lost 5 bases, J lost 7 bases, and 13 bases lay in between. The CDR3 loop is CASSPLSRNTQYF. Here the CDR3 DNA reads TGTGCCAGCAGTCCCCTGTCTCGGAATACGCAGTATTTT.

As DNA, the CDR3 is TGTGCCAGCAGCTTAGGAGGGCTAGCGGGGAGCTACAATGAGCAGTTCTTC. It yields the protein CASSLGGLAGSYNEQFF. The chain uses TRBV7-9 and TRBJ2-1; 9 nucleotides match TRBD2. Germline CDR1 reads SEHNR; CDR2 reads FQNEAQ (reference sequence). Losses at the gene ends were 1 base for V and 3 bases for J; bases not matched to a gene: 7. This CDR3 has 17 amino acids. Looking up the rest from reference TRBV7-9 and TRBJ2-1 gives the full variable domain: DTGVSQNPRHKITKRGQNVTFRCDPISEHNRLYWYRQTLGQGPEFLTYFQNEAQLEKSRLLSDRFSAERPKGSFSTLEIQRTEQGDSAMYLCASSLGGLAGSYNEQFFGPGTRLTVL.

V is TRBV19 and J is TRBJ2-3; the match to TRBD2 covers 10 bases. The CDR3 runs to 16 residues. After removal of 8 bases from V and 2 bases from J, the junction contained 10 bases not matched to a gene. CDR1 LNHDA and CDR2 SQIVND come from the germline V gene (reference sequence). The CDR3 sequence: CASSNQAGGDTDTQYF. The CDR3 nucleotides are TGTGCCAGTTCCAACCAAGCGGGGGGGGACACAGATACGCAGTATTTT.